What follows are 24 T cell receptor beta chains derived from one specimen sequenced in a study of beta chain features in type 1 diabetes. Expressed TCRB transcripts were sequenced after all isolated RNA was converted to cDNA. Sequencing was performed with immunoSEQ multiplex PCR; in TCRdb, only in-frame clones are kept and a portion is missing. The sample records 400,000 or so clones, over 8.5% being singletons. Their antigens remain unidentified. Points from the study as a whole: Among all four CD4+ subsets, Type 1 diabetes patients had TCRB CDR3s that were moderately but significantly shorter.

The material sequenced was central memory CD4+ T cells from blood. The source of these receptors is a man younger than 40 with type 1 diabetes.

There are a few counts of this clone. The CDR3, as DNA: TGTGCCAGCAGTTACGGGACGGTCTCTGGGGCCAACGTCCTGACTTTC. Its protein product is CASSYGTVSGANVLTF. This chain connects TRBV6-5 to TRBJ2-6; D is tentatively TRBD1 or TRBD2 (5 bases each). The CDR3 is made up of 16 amino acids. Germline values: CDR1 MNHEY, CDR2 SVGAGI. The ends were cut back, 2 bases at V and 0 bases at J, with 8 bases in the middle.

The V and J genes are TRBV10-3 and TRBJ2-1, with TRBD1 as a possible D gene (6 bases). This CDR3 spans 14 amino acids. The germline CDR1 and CDR2 sequences are ENHRY and SYGVKD. The V gene lost 8 bases and the J gene lost 2 bases, with 13 bases spanning the gap. For the CDR3, the DNA is TGTGCCATCCAGGGGACGGAAGCCTACAATGAGCAGTTCTTC. Translating it yields CAIQGTEAYNEQFF.

V gene TRBV4-3 combines with J gene TRBJ1-2; D gene uncertain. CDR1 and CDR2 from the germline V gene are LGHNA and YSLEER. V was cut by 0 bases and J by 6 bases, with 11 bases left in between. CDR3 size: 14 residues. The CDR3, as DNA: TGCGCCAGCAGCCAAGATGCCAGGCAAGATGGCTACACCTTC. It is translated as CASSQDARQDGYTF.

Concerning this clone: A read error may produce the germline difference seen at one junction end. This chain connects TRBV9 to TRBJ2-2; 10 bases match TRBD2. There are 18 residues in the CDR3. Germline V lookup: CDR1 SGDLS, CDR2 YYNGEE. CDR3 sequence reads: CARSVGLAVGGGTGELFF. CDR3 DNA: TGTGCCCGCAGCGTCGGACTAGCGGTGGGGGGTGGCACCGGGGAGCTGTTTTTT.

The table lists this clone with a few counts. The rearrangement joins TRBV7-2 to TRBJ1-2, with 7 bases aligning to TRBD1. The CDR3 has 16 amino acids. Germline assignment: CDR1 SGHTA and CDR2 FQGNSA. The V segment lost 1 base and the J segment 6 bases; nucleotides outside the gene matches: 11. CDR3 bases: TGTGCCAGCAGCTTAGTGGGGCCTCGACAGGGTAATGGCTACACCTTC. It translates to CASSLVGPRQGNGYTF.

This clone was detected many times. V gene TRBV6-6 combines with J gene TRBJ2-7; 7 bases agree with TRBD1. With V trimmed by 6 bases and J by 0 bases, 5 bases remained unmatched. CDR1 is MNHNY, CDR2 SVGAGI, per germline (reference sequence). The CDR3 has 14 amino acids. CDR3 loop: CASSPGTASYEQYF. In DNA, the CDR3 is TGTGCCAGCAGCCCTGGGACAGCCTCCTACGAGCAGTACTTC.

The sample holds a few counts of this clone. Here the CDR3 reads CASSQELTGGGTDTQYF. For the CDR3, the DNA is TGCGCCAGCAGCCAAGAGCTAACAGGGGGAGGCACAGATACGCAGTATTTT. V and J are TRBV4-3 and TRBJ2-3, with TRBD1 matching 8 bases. In germline, CDR1 is LGHNA, CDR2 YSLEER. V lost 0 bases, J lost 1 base, and 6 bases stayed unmatched. The CDR3 spans 17 residues.

This rearrangement joins TRBV4-3 to TRBJ1-2; no definite D call. This CDR3 is built from 14 residues. V lost 3 bases and J lost 4, with 12 bases in between. Per germline, CDR1 LGHNA and CDR2 YSLEER. CDR3 in DNA: TGCGCCAGCAGCCAGGAAGGAGTCCTCTATGGCTACACCTTC. This encodes CASSQEGVLYGYTF.

This clone was counted a few times. The chain links TRBV27 to TRBJ2-5; D unclear. Germline CDR1 MNHEY, CDR2 SMNVEV (reference sequence). Trimming pared 2 bases from V and 2 bases from J, leaving 15 bases between. CDR3 length: 16 amino acids. CDR3 DNA sequence: TGTGCCAGCAGTTTAATGGGTGGTTGGCAGCAAGAGACCCAGTACTTC. Amino acid sequence: CASSLMGGWQQETQYF.

This clone was seen more than once but under ten times. The chain combines TRBV9 with TRBJ2-4, with no clear D. CDR1 and CDR2 (germline): SGDLS, YYNGEE. This CDR3 is 14 amino acids long. The V and J ends lost 0 bases and 9 bases respectively, with 13 bases between them. The CDR3 region has the DNA TGTGCCAGCAGCGTAGACGTAGATGGAGTCATTCAGTACTTC. It specifies CASSVDVDGVIQYF. The full variable domain, in which reference TRBV9 and TRBJ2-4 provide the parts outside the CDR3, is DSGVTQTPKHLITATGQRVTLRCSPRSGDLSVYWYQQSLDQGLQFLIQYYNGEERAKGNILERFSAQQFPDLHSELNLSSLELGDSALYFCASSVDVDGVIQYFGAGTRLSVL.

In its sample, this clone was seen a few times. The chain links TRBV6-5 to TRBJ1-5; a possible D gene is TRBD1 (5 bases). The V gene lost 4 bases and the J gene lost 4 bases, with 14 bases spanning the gap. Germline values: CDR1 MNHEY, CDR2 SVGAGI. The CDR3 runs to 15 residues. The CDR3 DNA follows: TGTGCCAGCAGTTTCGAATTTGGGGGGAATCAGCCCCAGCATTTT. This sequence encodes CASSFEFGGNQPQHF.

This clone was counted between two and nine times. This chain joins TRBV7-8 and TRBJ2-1; possible D gene TRBD2, 5 bases. This CDR3 is built from 14 residues. V lost 8 bases and J lost 1, with 12 bases in between. The germline CDR1 and CDR2 sequences are SGHVS and FQNEAQ. The CDR3 bases are TGTGCCAGCTCGGGTGGGAGTTCCTACAATGAGCAGTTCTTC. This gives the protein CASSGGSSYNEQFF.

In this sample, this clone turned up many times. The CDR3 nucleotides are TGTGCCAGCAGCCGGGACAGGGGAGATGAAAAACTGTTTTTT. As protein: CASSRDRGDEKLFF. The gene calls are TRBV5-4 and TRBJ1-4, with 10 bases that match TRBD1. Unmatched junction bases numbered 3, after V lost 4 bases and J lost 6 bases. The CDR3 contains 14 residues. CDR1 and CDR2 (germline): SGHNT, YYREEE (reference sequence).

The chain combines TRBV9 with TRBJ2-5; 13 bases align to TRBD2. Germline CDR1 is SGDLS and CDR2 is YYNGEE. V trimming: 3 bases; J trimming: 2 bases; junction bases outside the gene matches: 4. There are 16 residues in the CDR3. The CDR3 protein is CASSAGTSGVQETQYF. The CDR3, as DNA: TGTGCCAGCAGCGCCGGGACTAGCGGGGTTCAAGAGACCCAGTACTTC.

The chain joins TRBV5-6 to TRBJ2-3, with D unclear. Trimming stripped 2 bases from V and 1 base from J, with 8 bases between. In germline, CDR1 is SGHDT, CDR2 YYEEEE. This CDR3 has 14 residues. CDR3 sequence: CASSLVGRTDTQYF. In DNA form, the CDR3 reads TGTGCCAGCAGCTTAGTAGGGCGCACAGATACGCAGTATTTT.

V and J are TRBV6-6 and TRBJ2-1; D gene unclear. Germline V CDR1 and CDR2: MNHNY, SVGAGI (reference sequence). The germline V and J ends were trimmed by 3 bases and 8 bases, with 5 bases remaining between them. The CDR3 totals 11 residues. CDR3 loop: CASSYLDEQFF. DNA for the CDR3: TGTGCCAGCAGTTATCTTGATGAGCAGTTCTTC.

This chain connects TRBV11-2 to TRBJ1-2, with D perhaps matching TRBD1 (6 bases). V lost 4 bases, J lost 8 bases, and 14 bases lay in between. Looked up from germline, CDR1 is SGHAT and CDR2 is FQNNGV. The CDR3 runs to 13 residues. The CDR3 DNA sequence: TGTGCCAGCAGCTCTACAGGGACGAGGGGCTACACCTTC. It is translated as CASSSTGTRGYTF.

The chain links TRBV12-5 to TRBJ2-2; the D is unclear. The ends were cut back, 2 bases at V and 2 bases at J, with 15 bases in the middle. CDR3 size: 17 residues. The germline V gene encodes CDR1 LGHNT and CDR2 FRNRAP. CDR3 DNA sequence: TGTGCTAGTGGTTTGATAGAGTCCCAGGCTAACACCGGGGAGCTGTTTTTT. It codes for CASGLIESQANTGELFF. Looking up the rest from reference TRBV12-5 and TRBJ2-2 gives the full variable domain: DARVTQTPRHKVTEMGQEVTMRCQPILGHNTVFWYRQTMMQGLELLAYFRNRAPLDDSGMPKDRFSAEMPDATLATLKIQPSEPRDSAVYFCASGLIESQANTGELFFGEGSRLTVL.

J is TRBJ1-4 and V is TRBV4-2; 7 bases line up with TRBD1. CDR1 LGHNA and CDR2 YNFKEQ come from the germline V gene. The junction had 7 bases not matched to a gene; V was cut back by 4 bases and J by 5 bases. The CDR3 spans 15 residues. The CDR3, as DNA: TGTGCCAGCAGCCCGGGGACAGCGGAGAATGAAAAACTGTTTTTT. Protein sequence: CASSPGTAENEKLFF.

The chain joins TRBV19 to TRBJ2-1; the D gene is possibly TRBD2 (5 bases). The ends were cut back, 8 bases at V and 4 bases at J, with 12 bases in the middle. This CDR3 is 13 amino acids long. Germline V CDR1 and CDR2: LNHDA, SQIVND (reference sequence). The CDR3 sequence is CASAPSGYNEQFF. CDR3 nucleotide sequence: TGTGCCAGTGCCCCCAGCGGTTACAATGAGCAGTTCTTC.

This clone was counted only a few times. The CDR3 DNA is TGTGCTAGTGGTTTGGATAACTCCTACGAGCAGTACTTC. It yields the protein CASGLDNSYEQYF. This chain links TRBV12-5 with TRBJ2-7; no clear D gene. Trimming cost V 1 base and J 0 bases, with 4 bases left between them. CDR3 size: 13 residues. CDR1 and CDR2 from the germline V gene are LGHNT and FRNRAP.

The chain recombines TRBV19 with TRBJ2-7; TRBD1 might be the D (6 bases). The CDR3 extends over 14 amino acids. The V and J ends lost 3 bases and 6 bases respectively, with 15 bases between them. CDR1 and CDR2 from the germline V gene are LNHDA and SQIVND (reference sequence). CDR3 sequence: CASSMYTGSGEQYF. CDR3 DNA: TGTGCCAGTAGTATGTATACAGGGTCGGGCGAGCAGTACTTC.

V is TRBV6-6 and J is TRBJ1-2; D remains ambiguous. The CDR3 is 13 residues long. Germline CDR1 is MNHNY and CDR2 is SVGAGI (reference sequence). Trimming shortened V by 7 bases and J by 4 bases, and 13 bases separated the two germline ends. The CDR3 DNA reads as TGTGCCAGCACCCTCCCGGACGGCTATGGCTACACCTTC. Amino acid sequence: CASTLPDGYGYTF.

The chain recombines TRBV30 with TRBJ2-4; 9 bases agree with TRBD1. The germline V gene encodes CDR1 GTSNPN and CDR2 SVGIG (reference sequence). The junction had 10 bases not matched to a gene; V was cut back by 0 bases and J by 7 bases. CDR3 length equals 16 residues. CDR3 protein: CAWSVVWNDRGNIQYF. As DNA, the CDR3 is TGTGCCTGGAGTGTGGTTTGGAATGACAGGGGGAACATTCAGTACTTC.